This is a list of T cell receptor beta chains from one sample in a study of blood T cell repertoires in COVID-19. Assay used: immunoSEQ multiplex PCR; TCRdb lists only in-frame clones, some missing. The repertoire holds about 210,000 clones, around 88% seen once, with 2.5% to 3.5% in the top ten. Sequencing was performed on peripheral blood. The receptors stem from a man between 50 and 59 years old with active or convalescent COVID-19. CDR3s include the opening cysteine and the closing phenylalanine or tryptophan. The D gene is left open where the match is weak. The size entry is marked missing in some rows and otherwise reads once, few, many or a size class.

j_gene: TRBJ1-1
abundance: NA
d_gene: TRBD1
v_gene: TRBV6-2/TRBV6-3
CDR3nt: TGTGCCAGCAGTTACTCGAGATATGGCGGCAGGGGGCTGAACACTGAAGCTTTCTTT
CDR3aa: CASSYSRYGGRGLNTEAFF

j_gene: TRBJ1-2
abundance: NA
d_gene: TRBD1
v_gene: TRBV29-1
CDR3nt: TGCAGCGTTTGGGGACAGGATTCCGCTGGCTACACCTTC
CDR3aa: CSVWGQDSAGYTF

j_gene: TRBJ1-1
abundance: many
d_gene: NA
v_gene: TRBV3-1/TRBV3-2
CDR3nt: TGTGCCAGCAGCCCGGGGACTGAAGCTTTCTTT
CDR3aa: CASSPGTEAFF

j_gene: TRBJ2-1
abundance: NA
d_gene: TRBD1
v_gene: TRBV5-6
CDR3nt: TGTGCCAGCAGCTTGTTTGGGACAGGGATCCTTAGCTCCTACAATGAGCAGTTCTTC
CDR3aa: CASSLFGTGILSSYNEQFF

j_gene: TRBJ2-2
abundance: NA
d_gene: TRBD2
v_gene: TRBV11-2
CDR3nt: TGTGCCAGCAGCTCGGGTGTAAGACTAGCGGCTGTCACCGGGGAGCTGTTTTTT
CDR3aa: CASSSGVRLAAVTGELFF

j_gene: TRBJ1-2
abundance: once
d_gene: NA
v_gene: TRBV19
CDR3nt: TGTGCCAGTAGTTACGCCCTCGCTGGGCGGGAAGGCTACACCTTC
CDR3aa: CASSYALAGREGYTF

j_gene: TRBJ1-1
abundance: NA
d_gene: TRBD1
v_gene: TRBV10-3
CDR3nt: TGTGCCATCAGTGAGCCGGACAGGGGAGCTTTCTTT
CDR3aa: CAISEPDRGAFF

j_gene: TRBJ1-5
abundance: once
d_gene: TRBD1
v_gene: TRBV12-3/TRBV12-4
CDR3nt: TGTGCCAGCAGTGACCGGGACAGAGCCCAGCATTTT
CDR3aa: CASSDRDRAQHF

j_gene: TRBJ1-1
abundance: NA
d_gene: NA
v_gene: TRBV30
CDR3nt: TGTGCCTGGAGGGACTCCGGGAGAACTGAAGCTTTCTTT
CDR3aa: CAWRDSGRTEAFF

j_gene: TRBJ2-1
abundance: NA
d_gene: NA
v_gene: TRBV7-8
CDR3nt: TGTGCCAGCAGCTCGCAGGGGTCGAGTTACAATGAGCAGTTCTTC
CDR3aa: CASSSQGSSYNEQFF

j_gene: TRBJ1-2
abundance: NA
d_gene: TRBD1
v_gene: TRBV4-1
CDR3nt: TGCGCCAGCAGCCAGATTCCGGGACAGGGTTTGTATGGCTACACCTTC
CDR3aa: CASSQIPGQGLYGYTF

j_gene: TRBJ2-3
abundance: once
d_gene: TRBD2
v_gene: TRBV5-1
CDR3nt: TGCGCCAGCGGGACCGGGACTAGCGCCAATACGCAGTATTTT
CDR3aa: CASGTGTSANTQYF

j_gene: TRBJ2-4
abundance: NA
d_gene: TRBD1
v_gene: TRBV19
CDR3nt: TGTGCCAGTAGTGCCACGGGACAGGCAAACATTCAGTACTTC
CDR3aa: CASSATGQANIQYF

j_gene: TRBJ2-5
abundance: NA
d_gene: NA
v_gene: TRBV4-3
CDR3nt: TGCGCCAGCAGCCAAGATCTAGGGGGAGAAGAGACCCAGTACTTC
CDR3aa: CASSQDLGGEETQYF

j_gene: TRBJ1-1
abundance: NA
d_gene: NA
v_gene: TRBV30
CDR3nt: TGTGCCTGGGTACAGGGTAGGACTGAAGCTTTCTTT
CDR3aa: CAWVQGRTEAFF

j_gene: TRBJ1-1
abundance: NA
d_gene: TRBD1
v_gene: TRBV3-1/TRBV3-2
CDR3nt: TGTGCCAGCAGCCAGCGGACAGGTTCCGAAGCTTTCTTT
CDR3aa: CASSQRTGSEAFF

j_gene: TRBJ1-2
abundance: once
d_gene: NA
v_gene: TRBV15
CDR3nt: TGTGCCACCAGCAGAGCCGGCGGGGAAAGACGATTAGGGGGCTACACCTTC
CDR3aa: CATSRAGGERRLGGYTF

j_gene: TRBJ1-2
abundance: once
d_gene: NA
v_gene: TRBV5-1
CDR3nt: TGCGCCAGCTCCCAGGTAGGAGCGGATGGCTACACCTTC
CDR3aa: CASSQVGADGYTF

j_gene: TRBJ1-5
abundance: NA
d_gene: TRBD1
v_gene: TRBV6-5
CDR3nt: TGTGCCACCCTTACAGGGGGCGGCAATCAGCCCCAGCATTTT
CDR3aa: CATLTGGGNQPQHF

j_gene: TRBJ1-5
abundance: NA
d_gene: TRBD1
v_gene: TRBV5-4
CDR3nt: TGTGCCAGCAGCTTGGGGGGACAGGTAATAGGTCAGCCCCAGCATTTT
CDR3aa: CASSLGGQVIGQPQHF

j_gene: TRBJ1-5
abundance: NA
d_gene: NA
v_gene: TRBV19
CDR3nt: TGTGCCAGTAGTACCAGGGGCCAGGACAATCAGCCCCAGCATTTT
CDR3aa: CASSTRGQDNQPQHF

j_gene: TRBJ2-2
abundance: NA
d_gene: TRBD1
v_gene: TRBV2
CDR3nt: TGTGCCAGCAGTGCCGACCCGGGACAGGGCACCGGGGAGCTGTTTTTT
CDR3aa: CASSADPGQGTGELFF

j_gene: TRBJ1-1
abundance: few
d_gene: NA
v_gene: TRBV11-2
CDR3nt: TGTGCCAGCAGCTTAGATGTATTCAGGGGAGCTGAAGCTTTCTTT
CDR3aa: CASSLDVFRGAEAFF

j_gene: TRBJ2-1
abundance: NA
d_gene: TRBD2
v_gene: TRBV7-6
CDR3nt: TGTGCCAGCAGCTTACCCCCCCGGCGAGCGGGAGGGGCGGGAGTGTCCTACAATGAGCAGTTCTTC
CDR3aa: CASSLPPRRAGGAGVSYNEQFF

j_gene: TRBJ1-2
abundance: once
d_gene: NA
v_gene: TRBV6-6
CDR3nt: TGTGCCATCGGACAACAGGGTAAGAGGAACTATGGCTACACCTTC
CDR3aa: CAIGQQGKRNYGYTF

j_gene: TRBJ2-7
abundance: NA
d_gene: NA
v_gene: TRBV15
CDR3nt: TGTGCCACCAGCAGAGGGGAGGTCGGGACAGCCTACGAGCAGTACTTC
CDR3aa: CATSRGEVGTAYEQYF

j_gene: TRBJ2-5
abundance: NA
d_gene: NA
v_gene: TRBV11-2
CDR3nt: TGTGCCAGCAGCCGGGAGAAAGAGACCCAGTACTTC
CDR3aa: CASSREKETQYF

j_gene: TRBJ2-1
abundance: few
d_gene: TRBD1
v_gene: TRBV11-2
CDR3nt: TGTGCCAGCAGCTTAGTTGGGACAGGGGGCGATCTTGACAATGAGCAGTTCTTC
CDR3aa: CASSLVGTGGDLDNEQFF

j_gene: TRBJ1-5
abundance: once
d_gene: NA
v_gene: TRBV18
CDR3nt: TGTGCCAGCTCACCAGGAGCTTATCAGCCCCAGCATTTT
CDR3aa: CASSPGAYQPQHF

j_gene: TRBJ2-1
abundance: NA
d_gene: NA
v_gene: TRBV4-3
CDR3nt: TGCGCCAGCTGCCTGGACGGACTCAATGAGCAGTTCTTC
CDR3aa: CASCLDGLNEQFF

j_gene: TRBJ2-7
abundance: NA
d_gene: TRBD2
v_gene: TRBV4-2
CDR3nt: TGTGCCAGCAGCCAAGCCTCCGGGACTATCTACGAGCAGTACTTC
CDR3aa: CASSQASGTIYEQYF

j_gene: TRBJ1-1
abundance: once
d_gene: NA
v_gene: TRBV25-1
CDR3nt: TGTGCCAGCAGTGGGACAGTGAACACTGAAGCTTTCTTT
CDR3aa: CASSGTVNTEAFF

j_gene: TRBJ2-5
abundance: once
d_gene: NA
v_gene: TRBV7-9
CDR3nt: TGTGCCAGCAGCTCCCCCCCCGGAGATCTCCAAGAGACCCAGTACTTC
CDR3aa: CASSSPPGDLQETQYF

j_gene: TRBJ1-5
abundance: NA
d_gene: NA
v_gene: TRBV7-6
CDR3nt: TGTGCCAGCGCACTTAGGACTGCGGACAGTCGACAGCCCCAGCATTTT
CDR3aa: CASALRTADSRQPQHF

j_gene: TRBJ2-4
abundance: NA
d_gene: TRBD2
v_gene: TRBV9
CDR3nt: TGTGCCAGCAGCCCCCGGGGGGGCAGGAATAACATTCAGTACTTC
CDR3aa: CASSPRGGRNNIQYF

j_gene: TRBJ1-2
abundance: NA
d_gene: NA
v_gene: TRBV6-5
CDR3nt: TGTGCCAGCAGTTACTTGGCTCAGGCCTATGGCTACACCTTC
CDR3aa: CASSYLAQAYGYTF

j_gene: TRBJ1-1
abundance: once
d_gene: NA
v_gene: TRBV5-5
CDR3nt: TGTGCCAGCACCGTCGACAGGATTAACACTGAAGCTTTCTTT
CDR3aa: CASTVDRINTEAFF

j_gene: TRBJ2-6
abundance: NA
d_gene: NA
v_gene: TRBV27
CDR3nt: TGTGCCAGCAGTCGAGCGCTCTCTGGGGCCAACGTCCTGACTTTC
CDR3aa: CASSRALSGANVLTF

j_gene: TRBJ1-1
abundance: NA
d_gene: TRBD1
v_gene: TRBV29-1
CDR3nt: TGCAGCGCCGCCGACAGGGTAAGGGCTTTCTTT
CDR3aa: CSAADRVRAFF

j_gene: TRBJ1-1
abundance: NA
d_gene: TRBD1
v_gene: TRBV6-5
CDR3nt: TGTGCCAGCAAAGGGGACAGGGTGACTGAAGCTTTCTTT
CDR3aa: CASKGDRVTEAFF

j_gene: TRBJ2-1
abundance: NA
d_gene: TRBD2
v_gene: TRBV5-1
CDR3nt: TGCGCCAGCAGCTTGACGCCGGGACTAGCGGGAGGAAATTCCTACAATGAGCAGTTCTTC
CDR3aa: CASSLTPGLAGGNSYNEQFF

j_gene: TRBJ1-2
abundance: NA
d_gene: NA
v_gene: TRBV9
CDR3nt: TGTGCCAGCAGCAGACAGTTAGACTATGGCTACACCTTC
CDR3aa: CASSRQLDYGYTF

j_gene: TRBJ2-7
abundance: NA
d_gene: TRBD2
v_gene: TRBV6-5
CDR3nt: TGTGCCAGCCGCCTAGCGGGAGTTGGCGAGCAGTACTTC
CDR3aa: CASRLAGVGEQYF

j_gene: TRBJ2-7
abundance: NA
d_gene: TRBD1
v_gene: TRBV29-1
CDR3nt: TGCAGCGGCCCCGATCCCCGGGACAGGGGATACGAGCAGTACTTC
CDR3aa: CSGPDPRDRGYEQYF

j_gene: TRBJ2-7
abundance: once
d_gene: NA
v_gene: TRBV21-1
CDR3nt: TGTGCCAGCAGCAATAGGGACAGGGGGCGCGGCACCTACGAGCAGTACTTC
CDR3aa: CASSNRDRGRGTYEQYF

j_gene: TRBJ2-1
abundance: NA
d_gene: TRBD1
v_gene: TRBV7-9
CDR3nt: TGTGCCAGCAGCTTAGCTGTGACAGGGATTTACAATGAGCAGTTCTTC
CDR3aa: CASSLAVTGIYNEQFF

j_gene: TRBJ1-4
abundance: NA
d_gene: TRBD1
v_gene: TRBV18
CDR3nt: TGTGCCAGCTCACCGGACAGGGGGGAGAAACTGTTTTTT
CDR3aa: CASSPDRGEKLFF

j_gene: TRBJ2-5
abundance: few
d_gene: NA
v_gene: TRBV4-1
CDR3nt: TGCGCCAGCAGCCGGAGGGACAGTGAGAAAGAGACCCAGTACTTC
CDR3aa: CASSRRDSEKETQYF

j_gene: TRBJ1-6
abundance: NA
d_gene: TRBD1
v_gene: TRBV5-6
CDR3nt: TGTGCCAGCAGCCCGACTAAACAGGGGGCAAACTATAATTCACCCCTCCACTTT
CDR3aa: CASSPTKQGANYNSPLHF

j_gene: TRBJ1-6
abundance: NA
d_gene: NA
v_gene: TRBV5-1
CDR3nt: TGCGCCAGCAGAGGGGTCACAGGGTATTCACCCCTCCACTTT
CDR3aa: CASRGVTGYSPLHF